This T cell receptor (beta chain) emerged from a study of identical twins (dated by TCRdb to the mid-2010s). With regard to the full study: TCR alpha and beta repertoires from monozygotic twins, unrelated adults of various ages and cord blood were deep-sequenced to test whether fetal clonotypes persist. To rule out contamination, replicate twin experiments were performed at different times with different library preparation protocols. The study at large found these results: Excess twin sharing in beta out-of-frame sequences was weaker because fewer shared sequences lowered the signal-to-noise ratio. Because the same donors could not be followed over many years, conclusions were based on cross-sectional statistical analysis. Zero-insertion analyses could be partly confounded by invariant T cells such as MAIT and iNKT, although diverse VJ usage argued against such confounding for most clonotypes. Compared with coincidental sharing between unrelated individuals, out-of-frame TCR alpha sequences shared between twins had an excess of sequences with low generation probability. Abundant cord blood beta clonotypes carried fewer insertions; young adult naive repertoires showed a weaker similar trend, while memory repertoires showed none. Recombination models systematically underestimated out-of-frame TCR alpha sharing in monozygotic twins but agreed with sharing between unrelated individuals.

Libraries were made using 5' RACE. Sequencing relied on an Illumina HiSeq 2000. Template switching added a universal primer binding site, and the final cDNA carried a unique molecular identifier that allowed TCR cDNA molecules to be counted accurately. Specific primers in the conserved constant-segment region were used to synthesize first-strand cDNA for the TCR alpha and beta chains. To control for contamination, each cDNA library was double barcoded with a SMART-Mk sample barcode plus Illumina barcodes. Two successive PCR steps introduced TruSeq adapter sequences along with Illumina sample barcodes. Sequencing of the TCR alpha and beta cDNA libraries was done on the Illumina HiSeq platform using custom primers. Per the authors' processing: MiGEC was used to process raw reads and extract unique molecular identifiers, and MiXCR was used to find CDR3 positions. Recombination models were inferred per individual with the repgenHMM and IGoR tools using an EM algorithm. The tcR package in R was used for shared clonotype analysis, with sharing normalized by the product of cloneset sizes. To study raw recombination without the effects of thymic and clonal selection, out-of-frame nonproductive sequences were analyzed. TCRdb reanalyzed the raw reads on its own, using fastp at Q25 for trimming and MiXCR for clone calling, and kept in-frame beta chains. Here each entry gathers all rows of one CDR3 protein and keeps the most common genes and DNA. The authors' filters were not applied to this entry. This sample is represented by about 1.7 million distinct CDR3 sequences; 32% of them were singletons. The ten top clones hold over 0.25% of the sample.

Concerning this clonotype: The antigen it binds to is not known. No clone much larger than this one lies a single base away; base qualities are absent.

The germline V gene encodes CDR1 SGHTA and CDR2 FQGNSA. The CDR3 has 12 amino acids, counting the end cysteine and phenylalanine. Only the CDR3 DNA is retained, 36 bases long and in frame from the first base. The germline ends are 5 bases apart after V is trimmed by 3 bases and J by 8 bases. Every donor was a healthy Caucasian. This TCR was recovered from a newborn girl in good health. Sequencing was performed on cord blood. In this chain, TRBV7-2 is recombined with TRBJ1-6, with the D segment identity uncertain. The CDR3 has the sequence CASSFFDSPLHF. The DNA reads as follows: TGTGCCAGCAGCTTTTTCGATTCACCCCTCCACTTT.